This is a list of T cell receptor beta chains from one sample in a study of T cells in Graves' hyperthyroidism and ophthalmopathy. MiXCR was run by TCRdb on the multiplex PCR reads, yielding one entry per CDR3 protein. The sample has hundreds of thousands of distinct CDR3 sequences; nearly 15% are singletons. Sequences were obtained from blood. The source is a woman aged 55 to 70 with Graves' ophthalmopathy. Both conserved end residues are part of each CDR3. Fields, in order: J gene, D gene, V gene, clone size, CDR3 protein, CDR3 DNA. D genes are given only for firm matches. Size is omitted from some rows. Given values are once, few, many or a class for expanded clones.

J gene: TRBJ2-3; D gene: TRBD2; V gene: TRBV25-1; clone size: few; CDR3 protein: CASSETGLAGGKTDTQYF; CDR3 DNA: TGTGCCAGCAGTGAGACGGGACTAGCGGGAGGGAAGACAGATACGCAGTATTTT
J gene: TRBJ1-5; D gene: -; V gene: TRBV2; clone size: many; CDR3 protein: CASSDFRDQPQHF; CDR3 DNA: TGTGCCAGCAGTGATTTTAGGGATCAGCCCCAGCATTTT
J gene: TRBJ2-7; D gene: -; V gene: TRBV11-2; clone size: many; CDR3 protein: CASSWARGEQYF; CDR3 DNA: TGTGCCAGCAGCTGGGCCAGGGGAGAGCAGTACTTC
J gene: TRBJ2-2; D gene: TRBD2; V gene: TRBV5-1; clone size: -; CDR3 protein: CASSLALGRATGELFF; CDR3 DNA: TGCGCCAGCAGCTTGGCCCTAGGGAGGGCCACCGGGGAGCTGTTTTTT
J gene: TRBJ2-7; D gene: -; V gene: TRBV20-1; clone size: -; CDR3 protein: CSASPGEPDYEQYF; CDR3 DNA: TGCAGTGCTAGCCCCGGGGAGCCGGATTACGAGCAGTACTTC
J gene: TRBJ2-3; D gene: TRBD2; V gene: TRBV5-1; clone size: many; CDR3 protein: CASSSGAAGGDTDTQYF; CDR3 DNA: TGCGCCAGCAGCTCGGGGGCAGCGGGAGGCGACACAGATACGCAGTATTTT
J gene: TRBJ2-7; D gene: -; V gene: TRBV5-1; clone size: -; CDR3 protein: CASSLGQGTGEQYF; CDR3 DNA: TGCGCCAGCAGCTTGGGGCAGGGGACGGGCGAGCAGTACTTC
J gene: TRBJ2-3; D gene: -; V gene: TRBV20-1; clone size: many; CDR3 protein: CSARGGGTAPTDTQYF; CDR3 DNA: TGCAGTGCTAGAGGGGGCGGGACAGCCCCCACAGATACGCAGTATTTT
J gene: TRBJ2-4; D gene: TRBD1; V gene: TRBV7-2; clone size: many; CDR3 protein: CASSPPGQGAIQYF; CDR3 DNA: TGTGCCAGCAGCCCCCCGGGACAGGGGGCGATTCAGTACTTC
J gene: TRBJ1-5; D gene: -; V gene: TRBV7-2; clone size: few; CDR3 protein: CASSSRLKPEPQHF; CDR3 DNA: TGTGCCAGCAGCTCACGACTGAAGCCCGAGCCCCAGCATTTT
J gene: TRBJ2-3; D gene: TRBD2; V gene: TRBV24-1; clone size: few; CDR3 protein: CATSDRVASGNTQYF; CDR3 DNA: TGTGCCACCAGTGACCGGGTGGCTAGCGGCAATACGCAGTATTTT
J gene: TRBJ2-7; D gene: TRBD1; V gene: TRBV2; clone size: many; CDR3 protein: CATGQGSSYEQYF; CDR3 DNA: TGTGCCACAGGACAGGGGAGCTCCTACGAGCAGTACTTC
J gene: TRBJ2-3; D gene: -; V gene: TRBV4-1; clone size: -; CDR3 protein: CASSQDRGGRKTDTQYF; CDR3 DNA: TGCGCCAGCAGCCAAGATCGCGGGGGCAGGAAAACAGATACGCAGTATTTT
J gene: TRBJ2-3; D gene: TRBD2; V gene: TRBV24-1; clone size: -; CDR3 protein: CATSGRGTSGRPDTQYF; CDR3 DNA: TGTGCCACCAGTGGCCGGGGGACTAGCGGGAGGCCAGATACGCAGTATTTT
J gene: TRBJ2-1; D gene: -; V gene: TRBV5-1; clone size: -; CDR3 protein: CASSLGDLRSYNEQFF; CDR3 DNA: TGCGCCAGCAGCTTGGGGGACCTTCGCTCCTACAATGAGCAGTTCTTC
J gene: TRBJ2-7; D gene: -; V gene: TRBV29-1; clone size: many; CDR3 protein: CSVEDEEEQYF; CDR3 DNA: TGCAGCGTTGAAGATGAAGAAGAGCAGTACTTC
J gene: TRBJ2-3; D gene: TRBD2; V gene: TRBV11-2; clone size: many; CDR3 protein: CASSLVTSGVSTQYF; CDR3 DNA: TGTGCCAGCAGCTTAGTGACTAGCGGGGTTAGTACGCAGTATTTT
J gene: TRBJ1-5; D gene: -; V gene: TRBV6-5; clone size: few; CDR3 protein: CASSYGENQPQHF; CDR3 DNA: TGTGCCAGCAGTTACGGGGAAAATCAGCCCCAGCATTTT
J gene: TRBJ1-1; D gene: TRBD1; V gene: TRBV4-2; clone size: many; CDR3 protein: CASSQTGQGALDTEAFF; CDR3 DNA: TGTGCCAGCAGCCAAACCGGACAGGGGGCGCTGGACACTGAAGCTTTCTTT
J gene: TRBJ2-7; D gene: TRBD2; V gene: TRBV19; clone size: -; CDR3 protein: CASGTRFEQYF; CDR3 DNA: TGTGCCAGTGGGACTAGATTCGAGCAGTACTTC
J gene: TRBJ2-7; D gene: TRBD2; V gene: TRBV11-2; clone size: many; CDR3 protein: CARIAGRAYNEQYF; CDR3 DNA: TGTGCCAGGATAGCCGGGAGGGCCTACAACGAGCAGTACTTC
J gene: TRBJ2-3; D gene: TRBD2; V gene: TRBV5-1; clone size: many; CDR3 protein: CASSTGTSGTDTQYF; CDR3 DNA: TGCGCCAGCAGCACCGGGACTAGCGGCACAGATACGCAGTATTTT
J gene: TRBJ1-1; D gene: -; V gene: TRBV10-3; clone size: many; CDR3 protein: CAISGGREDTEAFF; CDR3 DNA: TGTGCCATCAGTGGTGGCAGGGAGGACACTGAAGCTTTCTTT
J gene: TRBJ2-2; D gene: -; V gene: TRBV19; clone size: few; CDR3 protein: CASSTTGLTGELFF; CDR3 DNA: TGTGCCAGTAGTACTACAGGGTTAACCGGGGAGCTGTTTTTT
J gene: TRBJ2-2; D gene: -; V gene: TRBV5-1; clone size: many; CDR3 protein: CASSDLGAGGELFF; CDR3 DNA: TGCGCCAGCAGCGACCTTGGTGCGGGCGGGGAGCTGTTTTTT
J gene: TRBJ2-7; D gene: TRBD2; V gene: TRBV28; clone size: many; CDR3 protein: CASSPGGRTYEQYF; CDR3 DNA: TGTGCCAGCAGTCCCGGGGGGAGGACCTACGAGCAGTACTTC
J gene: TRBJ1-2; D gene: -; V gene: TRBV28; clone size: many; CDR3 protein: CASSLPGQGLGYTF; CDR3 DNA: TGTGCCAGCAGTTTACCGGGGCAGGGGTTGGGCTACACCTTC
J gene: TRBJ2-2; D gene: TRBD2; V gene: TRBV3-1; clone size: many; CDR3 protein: CASSQVRGLAVGELFF; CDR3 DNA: TGTGCCAGCAGCCAAGTCCGCGGACTAGCGGTCGGGGAGCTGTTTTTT
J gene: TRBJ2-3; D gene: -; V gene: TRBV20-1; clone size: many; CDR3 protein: CSAGAGYGVDTQYF; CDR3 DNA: TGCAGTGCTGGGGCGGGATACGGGGTAGATACGCAGTATTTT
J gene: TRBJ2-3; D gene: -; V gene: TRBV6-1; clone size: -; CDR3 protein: CGGLGTQYF; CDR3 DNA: TGTGGGGGTCTGGGTACGCAGTATTTT
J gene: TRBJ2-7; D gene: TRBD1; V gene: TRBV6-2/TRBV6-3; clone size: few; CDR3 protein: CATTTGTVGYEQYF; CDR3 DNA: TGTGCCACCACAACCGGGACAGTAGGCTACGAGCAGTACTTC
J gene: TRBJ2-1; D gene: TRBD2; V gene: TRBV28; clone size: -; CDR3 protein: CASSLSAGTSGTEQFF; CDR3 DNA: TGTGCCAGCAGTTTATCGGCCGGGACTAGCGGGACTGAGCAGTTCTTC
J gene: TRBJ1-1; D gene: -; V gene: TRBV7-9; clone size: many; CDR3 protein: CASSLLRTVEAFF; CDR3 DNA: TGTGCCAGCAGTCTCCTAAGGACAGTTGAAGCTTTCTTT
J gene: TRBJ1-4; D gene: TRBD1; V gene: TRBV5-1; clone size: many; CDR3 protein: CASSPTVDRANEKLFF; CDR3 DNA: TGCGCCAGCAGCCCTACCGTGGACAGGGCTAATGAAAAACTGTTTTTT
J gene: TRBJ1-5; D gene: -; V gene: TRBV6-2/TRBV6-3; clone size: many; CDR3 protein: CASSYVGGTGLSNQPQHF; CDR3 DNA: TGTGCCAGCAGTTACGTCGGGGGGACGGGGTTGAGCAATCAGCCCCAGCATTTT
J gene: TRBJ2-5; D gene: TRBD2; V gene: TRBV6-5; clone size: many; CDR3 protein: CASSYLGGETQYF; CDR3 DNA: TGTGCCAGCAGTTACCTGGGAGGGGAGACCCAGTACTTC
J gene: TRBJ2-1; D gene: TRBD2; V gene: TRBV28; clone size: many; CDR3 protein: CASSTGTSGKHEQFF; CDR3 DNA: TGTGCCAGCAGTACCGGGACTAGCGGGAAGCATGAGCAGTTCTTC
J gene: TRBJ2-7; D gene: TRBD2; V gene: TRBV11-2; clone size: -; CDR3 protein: CASSPPDGLAAYEQYF; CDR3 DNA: TGTGCCAGCAGCCCACCCGACGGACTAGCTGCCTACGAGCAGTACTTC
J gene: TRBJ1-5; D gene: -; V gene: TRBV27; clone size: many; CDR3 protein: CASRWDRNQPQHF; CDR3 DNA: TGTGCCAGCAGATGGGACCGCAATCAGCCCCAGCATTTT
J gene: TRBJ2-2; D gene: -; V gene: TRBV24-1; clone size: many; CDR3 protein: CATRGRQGGSSNTGELFF; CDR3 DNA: TGTGCCACCCGGGGGAGGCAGGGGGGATCTTCGAACACCGGGGAGCTGTTTTTT
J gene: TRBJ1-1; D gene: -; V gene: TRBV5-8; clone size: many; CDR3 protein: CASLARPVSEAFF; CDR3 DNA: TGTGCCAGCCTCGCCCGCCCCGTTAGTGAAGCTTTCTTT
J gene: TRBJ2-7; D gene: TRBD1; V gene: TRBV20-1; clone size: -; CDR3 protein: CSARGPTGEIYEQYF; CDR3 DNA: TGCAGTGCTAGAGGCCCGACAGGGGAGATCTACGAGCAGTACTTC
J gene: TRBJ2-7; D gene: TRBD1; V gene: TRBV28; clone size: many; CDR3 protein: CASSTRTGGEVGYF; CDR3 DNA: TGTGCCAGCAGTACTCGGACAGGGGGCGAGGTGGGGTACTTC
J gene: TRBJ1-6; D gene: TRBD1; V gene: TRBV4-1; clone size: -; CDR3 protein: CASSPRDSYNSPLHF; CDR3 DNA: TGCGCCAGCAGCCCCCGGGACAGCTATAATTCACCCCTCCACTTT
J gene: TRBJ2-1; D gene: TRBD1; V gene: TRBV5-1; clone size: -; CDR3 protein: CATASTGGYNEQFF; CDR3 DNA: TGCGCCACAGCAAGCACAGGGGGATACAATGAGCAGTTCTTC
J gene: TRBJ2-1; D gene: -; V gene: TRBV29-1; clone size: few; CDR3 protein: CSVEGGVARNEQFF; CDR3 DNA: TGCAGCGTTGAAGGCGGGGTAGCGCGCAATGAGCAGTTCTTC
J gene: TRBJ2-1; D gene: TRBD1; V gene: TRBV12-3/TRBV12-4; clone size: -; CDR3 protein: CASTFGDRVNNEQFF; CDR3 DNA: TGTGCCAGCACCTTCGGGGACAGGGTCAACAATGAGCAGTTCTTC
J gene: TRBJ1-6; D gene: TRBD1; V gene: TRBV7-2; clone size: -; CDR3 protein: CASSFPGQRNSPLHF; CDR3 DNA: TGTGCCAGCAGCTTCCCGGGACAGAGAAATTCACCCCTCCACTTT
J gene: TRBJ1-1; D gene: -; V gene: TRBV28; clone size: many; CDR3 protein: CASSLRFPLEAFF; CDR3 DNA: TGTGCCAGCAGTTTAAGGTTTCCACTTGAAGCTTTCTTT
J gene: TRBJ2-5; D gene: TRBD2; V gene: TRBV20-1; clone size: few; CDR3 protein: CSARTSGPETQYF; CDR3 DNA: TGCAGTGCGCGGACTAGCGGGCCCGAGACCCAGTACTTC
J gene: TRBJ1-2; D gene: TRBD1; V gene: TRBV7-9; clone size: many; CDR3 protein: CASTIQNRGYGYTF; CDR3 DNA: TGTGCCAGCACCATCCAGAACAGGGGGTATGGCTACACCTTC
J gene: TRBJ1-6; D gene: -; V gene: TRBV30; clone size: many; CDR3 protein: CAWSKTRSSPLHF; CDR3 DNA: TGTGCCTGGAGTAAAACCAGAAGTTCACCCCTCCACTTT
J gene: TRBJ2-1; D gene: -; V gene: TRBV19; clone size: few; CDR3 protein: CASRTTGSADEQFF; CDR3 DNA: TGTGCCAGTAGGACAACGGGTTCTGCGGATGAGCAGTTCTTC
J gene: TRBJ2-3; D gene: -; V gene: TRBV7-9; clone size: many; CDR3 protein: CASSLEFGWDSSTDTQYF; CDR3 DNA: TGTGCCAGCAGCTTAGAATTCGGGTGGGACTCCAGCACAGATACGCAGTATTTT
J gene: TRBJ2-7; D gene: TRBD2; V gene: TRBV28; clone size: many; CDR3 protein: CASSFEGPGLVSEQYF; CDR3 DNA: TGTGCCAGCAGTTTCGAGGGCCCGGGACTAGTTAGCGAGCAGTACTTC
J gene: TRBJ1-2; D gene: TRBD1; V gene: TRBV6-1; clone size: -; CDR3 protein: CASSTDRDQGGYTF; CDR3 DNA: TGTGCCAGCAGCACAGACAGGGACCAAGGCGGCTACACCTTC
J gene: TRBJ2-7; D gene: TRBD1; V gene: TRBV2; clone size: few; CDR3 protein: CASRGGTGSWGPYGQYF; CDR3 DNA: TGTGCCAGCAGGGGAGGGACAGGGAGTTGGGGGCCCTACGGGCAGTACTTC
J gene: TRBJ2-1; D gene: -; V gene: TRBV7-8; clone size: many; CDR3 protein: CASSSRDWTYNEQFF; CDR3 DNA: TGTGCCAGCAGCTCCCGGGACTGGACCTACAATGAGCAGTTCTTC